The 18 T cell receptor beta chains below come from one sample, sequenced in a study of shared clonotypes between healthy human individuals. The protocol was immunoSEQ multiplex PCR, while the TCRdb copy is restricted to in-frame clones and leaves out a portion. The sample has tens of thousands of clones, under 65% seen once. Sequenced sample: memory CD8+ T cells sorted from blood. Subset defined: CD45RO+ cells pooled with CCR7-negative TemRA cells. These receptors all stem from a man aged 25-45 years in good health.

This clone has a single count. This rearrangement joins TRBV25-1 to TRBJ2-5; 11 nucleotides match TRBD2. Germline CDR1 and CDR2: MGHDK and SYGVNS. V lost 4 bases to trimming and J lost 3 bases; unmatched junction nucleotides: 7. The CDR3 contains 16 residues. The CDR3 DNA is TGTGCCAGCAGTGCTAGACAGGGACTAGCGGAAGAGACCCAGTACTTC. It codes for CASSARQGLAEETQYF.

The V and J genes are TRBV10-3 and TRBJ2-7; D gene unclear. Germline assignment: CDR1 ENHRY and CDR2 SYGVKD. V lost 2 bases and J lost 2, with 10 bases in between. The CDR3 runs 14 residues. As DNA, the CDR3 is TGTGCCATCAGTGAGAGGCAGTCCCCCTACGAGCAGTACTTC. The encoded protein is CAISERQSPYEQYF.

The gene calls are TRBV6-5 and TRBJ1-3; no clear D. CDR1 is MNHEY and CDR2 is SVGAGI in the germline V gene. Between the trimmed V and J ends, which lost 8 bases and 0 bases, there was a span of 5 bases. The CDR3 covers 12 residues. CDR3 sequence reads: CASGYSGNTIYF. The CDR3 DNA reads TGTGCCAGCGGGTACTCTGGAAACACCATATATTTT.

The V call is TRBV15, the J call TRBJ2-5; 10 bases line up with TRBD1. Germline CDR1 and CDR2: LNHNV and YYDKDF (reference sequence). The V and J ends lost 5 bases and 5 bases, in that order; junction bases with no gene match: 5. The CDR3 runs to 14 residues. The CDR3 nucleotides are TGTGCCACCAGCGGAGGGACAGGGGTTGAGACCCAGTACTTC. This encodes CATSGGTGVETQYF.

This clone appeared many times. The J gene is TRBJ2-2, the V gene TRBV10-2; TRBD1 matches 7 bases. V shed 7 bases, J shed 7 bases, and the junction held 9 bases outside the gene matches. Germline loops: CDR1 WSHSY, CDR2 SAAADI. The CDR3 covers 14 residues. CDR3 bases: TGCGCCAGCAATAGACAGGGACCGGACGGGGAGCTGTTTTTT. It is translated as CASNRQGPDGELFF.

This chain links TRBV4-2 with TRBJ2-6, with unresolved D. The V end was cut by 0 bases, the J end by 7 bases, with 10 bases between. This CDR3 contains 15 residues. The V gene's germline CDR1 is LGHNA and CDR2 YNFKEQ. The CDR3, as DNA: TGTGCCAGCAGCCAAGAGGGTCCACCAGCCAACGTCCTGACTTTC. Translation: CASSQEGPPANVLTF.

This chain joins TRBV4-1 and TRBJ1-5; the D is unclear. There are 14 residues in the CDR3. The germline gives CDR1 MGHRA, CDR2 YSYEKL. Trimming shortened V by 4 bases and J by 4 bases, and 11 bases separated the two germline ends. The CDR3 loop is CASSPLALNQPQHF. The CDR3 DNA follows: TGCGCCAGCAGCCCACTGGCCCTTAATCAGCCCCAGCATTTT.

This clone was counted a few times. For the CDR3, the DNA is TGCGCCAGCAGCCAAGTTGTGACTATCTACGAGCAGTACTTC. It is translated as CASSQVVTIYEQYF. The chain joins TRBV4-1 to TRBJ2-7; a possible D gene is TRBD2 (5 bases). The CDR3 length is 14 residues. The V end lost 1 base, the J end lost 3 bases, and 10 bases lay between the germline ends. Germline-derived CDR1 and CDR2 are MGHRA and YSYEKL.

This chain uses TRBV29-1 with TRBJ2-1; 7 nucleotides agree with TRBD1. Unmatched junction bases numbered 4, after V lost 3 bases and J lost 2 bases. The germline gives CDR1 SQVTM, CDR2 ANQGSEA. This CDR3 region has 14 residues. The DNA for the CDR3 is TGCAGCGTTGAGTCGCAGGGGGCCTACAATGAGCAGTTCTTC. Protein: CSVESQGAYNEQFF.

The V and J genes are TRBV7-9 and TRBJ1-1, with unresolved D. CDR1 is SEHNR, CDR2 FQNEAQ, per germline (reference sequence). The germline V and J ends were trimmed by 1 base and 1 base, with 4 bases remaining between them. CDR3 length: 13 amino acids. The CDR3 protein is CASSLGQNTEAFF. CDR3 DNA: TGTGCCAGCAGCTTAGGACAGAACACTGAAGCTTTCTTT.

The chain links TRBV5-4 to TRBJ2-7; weak D call: TRBD2 (6 bases). The CDR3 is 16 amino acids. Germline loops: CDR1 SGHNT, CDR2 YYREEE (reference sequence). Trimming removed 3 bases from V and 2 bases from J, with 18 bases in between. CDR3: CASSSGAGVGPYEQYF. The CDR3 bases are TGTGCCAGCAGCTCGGGAGCCGGGGTCGGCCCCTACGAGCAGTACTTC.

The gene calls are TRBV25-1 and TRBJ2-1; 7 positions agree with TRBD1. This CDR3 has 17 residues. The V segment lost 2 bases and the J segment 4 bases; nucleotides outside the gene matches: 11. The germline CDR1 and CDR2 sequences are MGHDK and SYGVNS. Written as DNA, the CDR3 is TGTGCCAGCAGTGAAAATTCGGCGACAGGGTTTTACAATGAGCAGTTCTTC. As protein: CASSENSATGFYNEQFF.

Comment on this clone: Other DNA sequences in this sample translate to the same CDR3. The genes are TRBV7-9 and TRBJ1-5; 8 positions agree with TRBD1. This CDR3 spans 14 amino acids. Per the germline V gene, CDR1 is SEHNR and CDR2 is FQNEAQ (reference sequence). Losses at the gene ends were 4 bases for V and 4 bases for J; bases not matched to a gene: 3. The CDR3: CASSSTGGNQPQHF. In DNA form, the CDR3 reads TGTGCCAGCAGCTCCACAGGGGGGAATCAGCCCCAGCATTTT.

This rearrangement joins TRBV28 to TRBJ2-7; D possibly corresponds to TRBD2 (6 bases). The V gene lost 8 bases and the J gene lost 5 bases, with 28 bases spanning the gap. The CDR3 consists of 17 residues. Germline V CDR1 and CDR2: MDHEN, SYDVKM. The CDR3 is CASGPPVGGDTPHEQYF. The CDR3 DNA reads as TGTGCCAGCGGGCCCCCCGTGGGCGGGGATACCCCTCACGAGCAGTACTTC.

The chain employs TRBV2 and TRBJ2-7; D is tentatively TRBD1 or TRBD2 (6 bases each). V dropped 6 bases and J dropped 1 base, with 19 bases sitting between them. Germline V gene sequence: CDR1 SNHLY, CDR2 FYNNEI. The CDR3 extends over 16 amino acids. The CDR3 coding sequence is TGTGCCAGCAGCCGAGGGGGGAGCGGACTATCCTACGAGCAGTACTTC. This codes for CASSRGGSGLSYEQYF.

V is TRBV19 and J is TRBJ2-7; TRBD2 aligns across 11 bases. CDR1 is LNHDA and CDR2 is SQIVND in the germline V gene (reference sequence). This CDR3 is 15 amino acids long. V dropped 7 bases and J dropped 3; count of bases not matched to a gene: 8. The CDR3 coding sequence is TGTGCCAGTAAAAGGGACCTAGCGGGAGGCTACGAGCAGTACTTC. Its translation: CASKRDLAGGYEQYF.

The chain joins TRBV19 to TRBJ2-3; 8 positions match TRBD1. Per the germline V gene, CDR1 is LNHDA and CDR2 is SQIVND (reference sequence). The CDR3 runs to 14 residues. The V segment lost 6 bases and the J segment 3 bases; nucleotides outside the gene matches: 5. DNA of the CDR3: TGTGCCAGTAGCGGACAGGGTAGGACAGATACGCAGTATTTT. Residues: CASSGQGRTDTQYF.

This clone was recorded a few times. CDR3 nucleotides: TGTGCCAGCGGGGGAGGTAGTAGCTCCTACGAGCAGTACTTC. This codes for CASGGGSSSYEQYF. The chain is built from TRBV28 and TRBJ2-7; perhaps TRBD2 as D (6 bases). The ends were cut back, 8 bases at V and 0 bases at J, with 14 bases in the middle. The CDR3 runs to 14 residues. Per germline, CDR1 MDHEN and CDR2 SYDVKM.